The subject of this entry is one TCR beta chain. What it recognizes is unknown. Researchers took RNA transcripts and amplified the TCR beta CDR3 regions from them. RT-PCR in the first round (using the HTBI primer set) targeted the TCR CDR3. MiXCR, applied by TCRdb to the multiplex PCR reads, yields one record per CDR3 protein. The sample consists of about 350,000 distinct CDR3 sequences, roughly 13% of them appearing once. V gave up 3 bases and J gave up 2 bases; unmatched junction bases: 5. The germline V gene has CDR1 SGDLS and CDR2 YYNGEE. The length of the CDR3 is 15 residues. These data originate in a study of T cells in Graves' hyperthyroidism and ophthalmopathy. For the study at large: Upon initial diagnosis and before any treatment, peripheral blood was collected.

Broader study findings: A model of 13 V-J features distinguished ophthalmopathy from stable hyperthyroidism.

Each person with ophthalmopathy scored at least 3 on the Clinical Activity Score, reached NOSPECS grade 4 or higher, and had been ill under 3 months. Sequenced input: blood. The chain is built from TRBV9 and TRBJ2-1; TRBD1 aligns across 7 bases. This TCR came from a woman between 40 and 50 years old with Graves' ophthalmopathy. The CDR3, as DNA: TGTGCCAGCAGCGCTTCAGGGGGACCCTACAATGAGCAGTTCTTC. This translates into CASSASGGPYNEQFF.